This entry concerns a single TCR beta chain. The PCR ran on 60 Vbeta and 13 Jbeta primers. Profiled with immunoSEQ multiplex PCR; TCRdb holds only in-frame clones, not every one. The data contain fewer than 200,000 clones, approximately 81% of them seen just once; the ten biggest clones take up approximately 7%. These data belong to a study of cytomegalovirus exposure and HLA in healthy donors. This TCR derives from a woman aged 25 to 39 in good health and CMV-seropositive. The specimen was PBMCs.

In DNA, the CDR3 is TGCGCCAGCAGCTTGGGTTTCGGCGCCCCAGGCGAGCAGTACTTC. As protein: CASSLGFGAPGEQYF. V and J are TRBV5-1 and TRBJ2-7, with D uncertain. Germline values: CDR1 SGHRS, CDR2 YFSETQ. CDR3 size: 15 residues. Between the trimmed V and J ends, which lost 0 bases and 6 bases, there was a span of 16 bases.